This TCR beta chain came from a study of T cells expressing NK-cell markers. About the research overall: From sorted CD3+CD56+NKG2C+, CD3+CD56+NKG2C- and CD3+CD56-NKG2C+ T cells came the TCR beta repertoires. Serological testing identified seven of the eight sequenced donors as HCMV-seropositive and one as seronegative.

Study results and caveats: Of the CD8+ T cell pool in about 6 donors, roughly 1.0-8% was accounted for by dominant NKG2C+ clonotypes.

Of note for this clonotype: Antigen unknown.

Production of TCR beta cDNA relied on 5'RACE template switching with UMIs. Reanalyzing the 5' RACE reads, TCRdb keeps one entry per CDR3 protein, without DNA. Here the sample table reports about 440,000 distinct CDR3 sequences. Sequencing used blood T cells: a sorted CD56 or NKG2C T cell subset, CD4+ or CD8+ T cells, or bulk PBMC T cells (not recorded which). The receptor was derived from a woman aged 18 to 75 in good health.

The CDR3 sequence: CASSVGQIQETQYF. The V gene is TRBV9, the J gene TRBJ2-5; as DNA is missing, the TRBD1 call by TCRdb cannot be tested. The CDR3 is 14 residues long. Looked up from germline, CDR1 is SGDLS and CDR2 is YYNGEE.